Listed below are T cell receptor beta chains from one sample, sequenced in a study of cytomegalovirus exposure and HLA in healthy donors. The table came from immunoSEQ multiplex PCR; TCRdb's copy has only in-frame clones and leaves some out. The table includes about 91,000 clones, approximately 86% detected once. The specimen sequenced was PBMCs. These receptors originate from a man younger than 40 in good health and CMV-seropositive. The conserved cysteine and the conserved F or W are not part of the CDR3 here. Fields, in order: CDR3 length, V gene, J gene, CDR3 protein.

>14|TRBV7-9|TRBJ2-7
ASSLATSGSWYEQY
>13|TRBV15|TRBJ1-6
ATSRAAGVNSPLH
>12|TRBV5-6|TRBJ2-7
ASSLKGLAGEQY
>14|TRBV15|TRBJ2-1
ATSRGGLAGVTEQF
>10|TRBV5-4|TRBJ2-7
ASSSRGHEQY
>13|TRBV2|TRBJ2-7
ASSEARFAGQEQY
>11|TRBV5-4|TRBJ2-7
ASAYGGAYEQY
>14|TRBV6-5|TRBJ2-3
ASSYSGQGAQKTQY
>12|TRBV13|TRBJ2-1
ASSPQLEFNEQF
>12|TRBV19|TRBJ1-3
ASRGQVSGNTIY
>11|TRBV7-9|TRBJ1-2
ASSPTGLRGYT
>13|TRBV4-1|TRBJ1-1
ASSQRQVTNTEAF
>12|TRBV15|TRBJ2-5
ATSRAGMGETQY
>13|TRBV6-5|TRBJ2-1
ASRGLASLYNEQF
>13|TRBV19|TRBJ2-1
ASSIGLGARNEQF
>12|TRBV9|TRBJ1-2
ASSGTGARYGYT
>12|TRBV7-8|TRBJ2-7
ASSLRRGSYEQY
>13|TRBV2|TRBJ2-1
ASIGLGGLYNEQF
>13|TRBV6-5|TRBJ2-3
ASSYGTTYTDTQY
>13|TRBV10-3|TRBJ1-2
AISEARTANYGYT
>12|TRBV27|TRBJ2-2
ASSLSGSTGELF
>17|TRBV12-5|TRBJ2-2
ASGLVINDRGHGTGELF